The 6 T cell receptor beta chains presented below share a single source sample, sequenced in a study of glioma-infiltrating T cells after dendritic cell vaccination. The time point is: after dendritic cell vaccination, including at tumor progression/relapse. Using immunoSEQ multiplex PCR, the repertoire was profiled, and TCRdb retains in-frame clones only, with some absent. The sample has about 65,000 clones; roughly 86% are singletons. The starting material was blood, obtained after dendritic cell vaccination. The receptors originated from a human donor with glioblastoma.

The genes are TRBV10-2 and TRBJ2-2, with D possibly being TRBD2 (6 bases). Germline V gene sequence: CDR1 WSHSY, CDR2 SAAADI. This CDR3 region has 15 residues. Deletions cut 3 bases from V and 4 bases from J, with 12 bases between. CDR3 amino acids: CASSEGRSPTGELFF. The CDR3 bases are TGCGCCAGCAGTGAAGGGAGGTCTCCCACCGGGGAGCTGTTTTTT.

This clone was picked up a small number of times. The rearrangement links TRBV9 to TRBJ2-5, with 11 positions matching TRBD2. CDR3 length equals 17 residues. The ends lost 0 bases at V and 2 bases at J; junction bases unmatched: 6. Germline V CDR1 and CDR2: SGDLS, YYNGEE. Written as DNA, the CDR3 is TGTGCCAGCAGCGTAGGACTAGCGGGGAGATTACAAGAGACCCAGTACTTC. Its protein product is CASSVGLAGRLQETQYF. The full variable domain, rest sourced from reference TRBV9 and TRBJ2-5, is DSGVTQTPKHLITATGQRVTLRCSPRSGDLSVYWYQQSLDQGLQFLIQYYNGEERAKGNILERFSAQQFPDLHSELNLSSLELGDSALYFCASSVGLAGRLQETQYFGPGTRLLVL.

Remarks on this clone: The junction departs from the called germline gene at one end, perhaps through a read error. The DNA for the CDR3 is TGTGCTAGCAGCCCGCGAGAAGCGGAGCAAGAGACCCAGTACTTC. It specifies CASSPREAEQETQYF. The V and J genes are TRBV7-7 and TRBJ2-5; D is perhaps TRBD2 (5 bases). CDR3 length: 15 amino acids. Germline V CDR1 and CDR2: SSHAT, FNYEAQ (reference sequence).

V gene TRBV11-2 combines with J gene TRBJ1-3, with 9 bases lining up with TRBD1. V trimming: 1 base; J trimming: 5 bases; junction bases outside the gene matches: 6. The V gene's germline CDR1 is SGHAT and CDR2 FQNNGV. CDR3 length: 16 residues. The CDR3 here is CASSLATGQGRNTIYF. The CDR3 coding sequence is TGTGCCAGCAGCTTAGCCACGGGACAGGGAAGAAACACCATATATTTT.

CDR3 bases: TGTGCCAGTGTTAATTTGGGGAGCCCGAACACTGAAGCTTTCTTT. Amino acid sequence: CASVNLGSPNTEAFF. V and J are TRBV19 and TRBJ1-1; no clear D. V was shortened by 8 bases and J by 1 base, with 17 bases between the two germline ends. This CDR3 spans 15 amino acids. CDR1 and CDR2 (germline): LNHDA, SQIVND (reference sequence).

This chain connects TRBV15 to TRBJ1-1; 9 bases match TRBD1. This CDR3 is 15 amino acids long. The V gene's germline CDR1 is LNHNV and CDR2 YYDKDF (reference sequence). The junction had 7 bases not matched to a gene; V was cut back by 3 bases and J by 5 bases. In DNA form, the CDR3 reads TGTGCCACCAGCAGCTTACAGGGGGCAGGAACTGAAGCTTTCTTT. It translates to CATSSLQGAGTEAFF. Looking up the rest from reference TRBV15 and TRBJ1-1 gives the full variable domain: DAMVIQNPRYQVTQFGKPVTLSCSQTLNHNVMYWYQQKSSQAPKLLFHYYDKDFNNEADTPDNFQSRRPNTSFCFLDIRSPGLGDTAMYLCATSSLQGAGTEAFFGQGTRLTVV.